This entry concerns a single TCR beta chain. V gave up 2 bases and J gave up 3 bases, with 11 bases separating them. The CDR3 covers 15 residues. Looked up from germline, CDR1 is MNHEY and CDR2 is SMNVEV (reference sequence). The data originate from a study of OX40 agonist ivuxolimab in advanced cancers. The overall study: Therapy given before enrollment (anti-PD-1, anti-PD-L1 or anti-CTLA-4) was allowed, and around 40% had some.

Samples of blood were obtained at baseline, on cycle 4 day 1, and on cycle 7 day 1. TCRdb's table, derived via immunoSEQ multiplex PCR, lists solely in-frame clones and lacks some. The sample holds approximately 46,000 clones, around 90% seen once. The sample was CD4+ or CD8+ T cells sorted from blood, taken in a trial of the OX40 agonist ivuxolimab. V is TRBV27 and J is TRBJ1-5; TRBD1 is a possible D gene (5 bases). The sequence was obtained from an adult with an advanced solid tumor such as melanoma, head and neck, liver or kidney cancer. DNA of the CDR3: TGTGCCAGCAGTTTAGGGGCGGGGAACAATCAGCCCCAGCATTTT. Its protein is CASSLGAGNNQPQHF.